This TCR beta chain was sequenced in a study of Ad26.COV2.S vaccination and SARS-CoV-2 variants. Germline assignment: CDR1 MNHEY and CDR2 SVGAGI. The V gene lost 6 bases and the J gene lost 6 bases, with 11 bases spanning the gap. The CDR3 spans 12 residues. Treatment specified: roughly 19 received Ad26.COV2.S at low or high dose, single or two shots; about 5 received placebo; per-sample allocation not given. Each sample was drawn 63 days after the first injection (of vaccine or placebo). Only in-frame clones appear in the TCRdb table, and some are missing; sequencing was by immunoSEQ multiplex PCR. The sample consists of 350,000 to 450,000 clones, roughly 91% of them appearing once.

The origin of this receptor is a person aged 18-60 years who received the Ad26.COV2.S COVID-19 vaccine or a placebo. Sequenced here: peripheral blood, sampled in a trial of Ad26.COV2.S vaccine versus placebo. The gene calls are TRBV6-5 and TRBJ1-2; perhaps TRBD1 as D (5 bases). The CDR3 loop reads CASSQGTNGYTF. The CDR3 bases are TGTGCCAGCAGCCAGGGAACTAATGGCTACACCTTC.